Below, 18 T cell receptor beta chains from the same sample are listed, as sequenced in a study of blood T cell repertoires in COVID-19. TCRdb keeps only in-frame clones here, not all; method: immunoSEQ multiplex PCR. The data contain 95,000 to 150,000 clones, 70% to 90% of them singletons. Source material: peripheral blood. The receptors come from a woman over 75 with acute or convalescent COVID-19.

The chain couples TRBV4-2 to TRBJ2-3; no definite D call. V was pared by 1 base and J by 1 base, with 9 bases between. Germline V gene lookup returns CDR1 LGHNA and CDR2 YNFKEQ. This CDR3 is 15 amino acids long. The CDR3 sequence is CASSQAWSGTDTQYF. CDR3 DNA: TGTGCCAGCAGCCAAGCTTGGAGTGGCACAGATACGCAGTATTTT.

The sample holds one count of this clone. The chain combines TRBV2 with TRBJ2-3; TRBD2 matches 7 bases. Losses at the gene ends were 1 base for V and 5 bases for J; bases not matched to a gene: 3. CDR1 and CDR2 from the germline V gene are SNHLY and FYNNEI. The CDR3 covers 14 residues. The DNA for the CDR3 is TGTGCCAGCAGTGAAGGACTAGCTGGAGATACGCAGTATTTT. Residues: CASSEGLAGDTQYF.

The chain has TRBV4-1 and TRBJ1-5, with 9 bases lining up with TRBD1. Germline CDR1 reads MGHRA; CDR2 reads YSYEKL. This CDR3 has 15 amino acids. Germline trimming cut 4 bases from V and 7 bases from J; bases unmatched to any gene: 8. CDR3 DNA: TGCGCCAGCAGCCTCGCACAGGGGGCAGGGCAGCCCCAGCATTTT. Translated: CASSLAQGAGQPQHF.

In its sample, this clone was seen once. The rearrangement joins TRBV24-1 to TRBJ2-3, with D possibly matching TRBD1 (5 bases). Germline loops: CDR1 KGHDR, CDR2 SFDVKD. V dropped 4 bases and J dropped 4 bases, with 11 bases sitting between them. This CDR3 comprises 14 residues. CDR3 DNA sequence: TGTGCCACCAGTGAAAAGCAGGGCTCAGATACGCAGTATTTT. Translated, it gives CATSEKQGSDTQYF.

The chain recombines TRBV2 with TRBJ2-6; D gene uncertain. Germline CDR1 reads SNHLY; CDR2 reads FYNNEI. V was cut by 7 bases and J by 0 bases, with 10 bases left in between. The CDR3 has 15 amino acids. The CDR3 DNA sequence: TGTGCCAGCAAATTTAGCCCCTCTGGGGCCAACGTCCTGACTTTC. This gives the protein CASKFSPSGANVLTF.

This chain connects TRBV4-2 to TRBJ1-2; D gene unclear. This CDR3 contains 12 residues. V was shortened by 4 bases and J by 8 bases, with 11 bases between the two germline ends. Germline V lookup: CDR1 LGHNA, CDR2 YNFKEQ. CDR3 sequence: CASSPGGGGYTF. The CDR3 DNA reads TGTGCCAGCAGCCCGGGTGGTGGAGGCTACACCTTC.

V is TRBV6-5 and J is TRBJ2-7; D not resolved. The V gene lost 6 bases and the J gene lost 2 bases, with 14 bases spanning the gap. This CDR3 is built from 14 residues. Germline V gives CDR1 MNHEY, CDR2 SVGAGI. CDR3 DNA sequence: TGTGCCAGCAGGTTGGCCAGGTCAACCTACGAGCAGTACTTC. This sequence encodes CASRLARSTYEQYF.

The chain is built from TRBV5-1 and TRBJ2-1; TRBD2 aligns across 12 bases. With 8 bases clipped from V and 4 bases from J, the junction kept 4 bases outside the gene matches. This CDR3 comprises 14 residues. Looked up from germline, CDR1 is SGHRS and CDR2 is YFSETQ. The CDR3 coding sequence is TGCGCCAGTCCGACTAGCGGGGGTTACAATGAGCAGTTCTTC. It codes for CASPTSGGYNEQFF.

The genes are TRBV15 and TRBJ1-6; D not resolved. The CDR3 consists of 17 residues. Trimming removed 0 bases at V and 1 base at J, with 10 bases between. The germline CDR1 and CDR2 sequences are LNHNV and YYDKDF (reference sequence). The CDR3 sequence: CATSREGPRSYNSPLHF. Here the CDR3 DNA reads TGTGCCACCAGCAGAGAAGGCCCCAGGTCCTATAATTCACCCCTCCACTTT. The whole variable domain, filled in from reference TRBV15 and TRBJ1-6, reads DAMVIQNPRYQVTQFGKPVTLSCSQTLNHNVMYWYQQKSSQAPKLLFHYYDKDFNNEADTPDNFQSRRPNTSFCFLDIRSPGLGDTAMYLCATSREGPRSYNSPLHFGNGTRLTVT.

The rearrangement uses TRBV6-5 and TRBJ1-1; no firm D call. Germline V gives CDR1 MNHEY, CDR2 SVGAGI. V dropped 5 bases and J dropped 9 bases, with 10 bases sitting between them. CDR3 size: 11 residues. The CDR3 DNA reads TGTGCCAGCAGTACCTCGGTGCAAGCTTTCTTT. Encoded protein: CASSTSVQAFF.

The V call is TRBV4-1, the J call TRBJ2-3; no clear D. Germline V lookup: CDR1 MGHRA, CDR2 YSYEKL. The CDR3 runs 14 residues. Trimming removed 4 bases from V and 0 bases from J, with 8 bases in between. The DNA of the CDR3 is TGCGCCAGCAGCCGAGCATCCAGCACAGATACGCAGTATTTT. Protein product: CASSRASSTDTQYF.

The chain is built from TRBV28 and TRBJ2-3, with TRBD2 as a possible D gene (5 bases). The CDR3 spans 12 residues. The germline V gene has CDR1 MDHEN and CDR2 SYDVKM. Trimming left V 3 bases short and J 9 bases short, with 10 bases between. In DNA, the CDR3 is TGTGCCAGCAGTTTCACTAGAACCACGCAGTATTTT. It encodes CASSFTRTTQYF.

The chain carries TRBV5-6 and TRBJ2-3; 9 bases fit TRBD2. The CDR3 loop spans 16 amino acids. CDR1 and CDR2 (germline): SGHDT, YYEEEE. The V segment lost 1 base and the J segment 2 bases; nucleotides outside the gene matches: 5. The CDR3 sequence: CASSLLGGGATDTQYF. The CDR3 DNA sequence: TGTGCCAGCAGCTTGTTGGGCGGGGGGGCCACAGATACGCAGTATTTT.

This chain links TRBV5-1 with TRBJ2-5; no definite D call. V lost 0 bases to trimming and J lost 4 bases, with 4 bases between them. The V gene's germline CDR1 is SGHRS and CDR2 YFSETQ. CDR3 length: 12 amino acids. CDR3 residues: CASSLALETQYF. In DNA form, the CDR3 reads TGCGCCAGCAGCTTGGCTCTAGAGACCCAGTACTTC.

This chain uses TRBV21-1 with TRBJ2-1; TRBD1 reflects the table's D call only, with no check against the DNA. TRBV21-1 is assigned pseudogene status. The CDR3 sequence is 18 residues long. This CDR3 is CASSKRGNGASNYNEQFF. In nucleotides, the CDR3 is TGTGCCAGCAGCAAAAGGGGTAATGGGGCATCGAATTACAATGAGCAGTTCTTC.

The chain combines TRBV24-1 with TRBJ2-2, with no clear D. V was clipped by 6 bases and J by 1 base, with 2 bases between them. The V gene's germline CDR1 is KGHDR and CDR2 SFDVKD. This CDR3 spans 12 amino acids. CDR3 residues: CATSRNTGELFF. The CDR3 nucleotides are TGTGCCACCAGTCGGAACACCGGGGAGCTGTTTTTT.

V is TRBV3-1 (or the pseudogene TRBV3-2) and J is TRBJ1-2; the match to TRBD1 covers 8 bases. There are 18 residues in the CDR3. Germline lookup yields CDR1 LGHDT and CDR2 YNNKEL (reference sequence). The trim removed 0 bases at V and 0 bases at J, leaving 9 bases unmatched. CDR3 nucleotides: TGTGCCAGCAGCCAAGAAGCTTCCAGGACAGGGCCTAACTATGGCTACACCTTC. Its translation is CASSQEASRTGPNYGYTF.

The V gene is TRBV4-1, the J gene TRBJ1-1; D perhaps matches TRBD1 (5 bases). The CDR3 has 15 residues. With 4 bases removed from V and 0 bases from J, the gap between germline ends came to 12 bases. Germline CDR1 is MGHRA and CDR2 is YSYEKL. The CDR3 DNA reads TGCGCCAGCAGCCTATTGACGGACATGAACACTGAAGCTTTCTTT. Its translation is CASSLLTDMNTEAFF.